This entry lists 27 T cell receptor beta chains sequenced from one sample in a study of blood T cell repertoires in COVID-19. Generated by immunoSEQ multiplex PCR, the TCRdb table keeps only in-frame clones and is missing some. The sample lists fewer than 200,000 clones; roughly 80% were seen once. Sequenced sample: peripheral blood. These receptors came from a man aged 55-75 years with acute or convalescent COVID-19.

The V gene is TRBV10-3, the J gene TRBJ1-5, with D perhaps TRBD1 (5 bases). The V end was cut by 11 bases, the J end by 6 bases, with 14 bases between. Germline V gene lookup returns CDR1 ENHRY and CDR2 SYGVKD. This CDR3 contains 12 residues. CDR3 coding DNA: TGTGCCGCCGGGGGGTCCCCTCAGCCCCAGCATTTT. This codes for CAAGGSPQPQHF.

This clone was picked up a small number of times. The gene calls are TRBV6-5 and TRBJ1-2, with a possible D match to TRBD1 (6 bases). Germline-derived CDR1 and CDR2 are MNHEY and SVGAGI. V was trimmed by 0 bases and J by 7 bases, leaving 9 bases between them. CDR3 length: 13 residues. For the CDR3, the DNA is TGTGCCAGCAGTTACTCGGGGGCGGCTGGCTACACCTTC. Encoded protein: CASSYSGAAGYTF.

The chain employs TRBV5-5 and TRBJ1-2, with no clear D. Germline loops: CDR1 SGHKS, CDR2 YYEKEE (reference sequence). There are 13 residues in the CDR3. V lost 0 bases and J lost 3, with 6 bases in between. This CDR3 reads CASSLVGDYGYTF. DNA of the CDR3: TGTGCCAGCAGCTTGGTAGGAGACTATGGCTACACCTTC.

The rearrangement joins TRBV2 to TRBJ2-1; 7 bases match TRBD1. CDR3 size: 15 residues. The ends lost 3 bases at V and 9 bases at J; junction bases unmatched: 11. Germline V gene lookup returns CDR1 SNHLY and CDR2 FYNNEI. The CDR3 DNA sequence: TGTGCCAGCAGTGACCGACAGGGTGCAATACGTGAGCAGTTCTTC. Amino acids: CASSDRQGAIREQFF.

The rearrangement links TRBV27 to TRBJ2-7; the match to TRBD1 covers 11 bases. CDR1 is MNHEY, CDR2 SMNVEV, per germline (reference sequence). The CDR3 runs 13 residues. Trimming cost V 5 bases and J 4 bases; bases outside gene matches: 1. This CDR3 reads CASSGTGGYEQYF. The CDR3 bases are TGTGCCAGCAGTGGGACAGGGGGTTACGAGCAGTACTTC.

The V and J genes are TRBV6-2 or TRBV6-3 and TRBJ1-2; D might be TRBD1 (6 bases). V was clipped by 0 bases and J by 4 bases, with 12 bases between them. Germline lookup yields CDR1 MNHEY and CDR2 SVGEGT. The CDR3 runs 15 residues. CDR3 DNA sequence: TGTGCCAGCAGTTACTCGTCCAGGGGCGGCTATGGCTACACCTTC. This translates into CASSYSSRGGYGYTF.

The V gene is TRBV11-1, the J gene TRBJ1-1; D is uncertain. Germline V gene lookup returns CDR1 SGHAT and CDR2 FQDESV (reference sequence). There are 12 residues in the CDR3. The ends were cut back, 5 bases at V and 5 bases at J, with 9 bases in the middle. For the CDR3, the DNA is TGTGCCAGCAGCCCCCGAGGGACTGAAGCTTTCTTT. Translation: CASSPRGTEAFF. The whole variable domain, remainder taken from reference TRBV11-1 and TRBJ1-1, is EAEVAQSPRYKITEKSQAVAFWCDPISGHATLYWYRQILGQGPELLVQFQDESVVDDSQLPKDRFSAERLKGVDSTLKIQPAELGDSAMYLCASSPRGTEAFFGQGTRLTVV.

The chain carries TRBV20-1 and TRBJ2-7, with a weak D call TRBD1 (5 bases). The CDR3 extends over 11 amino acids. Germline CDR1 reads DFQATT; CDR2 reads SNEGSKA (reference sequence). The V end was cut by 5 bases, the J end by 5 bases, with 10 bases between. The CDR3 DNA follows: TGCAGTGCTCCAGGGCCTAACGAGCAGTACTTC. As protein: CSAPGPNEQYF.

J is TRBJ2-7 and V is TRBV27; TRBD1 matches 9 bases. Germline V gives CDR1 MNHEY, CDR2 SMNVEV (reference sequence). The junction had 2 bases not matched to a gene; V was cut back by 4 bases and J by 4 bases. This CDR3 spans 13 amino acids. Here the CDR3 DNA reads TGTGCCAGCAGTTCGGGACAGGGATACGAGCAGTACTTC. This encodes CASSSGQGYEQYF.

This clone was detected a few times. The gene calls are TRBV5-5 and TRBJ1-5, with 7 bases matching TRBD1. Germline V gene data show CDR1 as SGHKS and CDR2 as YYEKEE (reference sequence). This CDR3 is built from 15 residues. V lost 4 bases and J lost 4; bases outside the gene matches: 8. The CDR3 coding sequence is TGTGCCAGCAGCCAGACGAGACAGGGAAATCAGCCCCAGCATTTT. Its protein product is CASSQTRQGNQPQHF. Full variable domain (rest looked up from reference TRBV5-5 and TRBJ1-5): DAGVTQSPTHLIKTRGQQVTLRCSPISGHKSVSWYQQVLGQGPQFIFQYYEKEERGRGNFPDRFSARQFPNYSSELNVNALLLGDSALYLCASSQTRQGNQPQHFGDGTRLSIL.

The chain joins TRBV3-1 (or the pseudogene TRBV3-2) to TRBJ2-5; TRBD2 matches 8 bases. Germline CDR1 and CDR2: LGHDT and YNNKEL (reference sequence). Germline trimming cut 4 bases from V and 4 bases from J; bases unmatched to any gene: 11. The CDR3 loop spans 16 amino acids. The CDR3 is CASSPRGRGAGETQYF. In DNA form, the CDR3 reads TGTGCCAGCAGCCCCCGGGGGCGGGGGGCAGGAGAGACCCAGTACTTC.

The CDR3: CASSESSAVLETQYF. Written as DNA, the CDR3 is TGTGCCAGCAGTGAAAGTAGCGCGGTATTAGAGACCCAGTACTTC. The chain couples TRBV6-1 to TRBJ2-5; possibly TRBD2 for D (5 bases). V gave up 2 bases and J gave up 4 bases, with 14 bases separating them. CDR1 and CDR2 (germline): MNHNS, SASEGT. The CDR3 length is 15 residues.

This clone was seen only once. The chain recombines TRBV27 with TRBJ2-1; 9 bases agree with TRBD1. CDR1 MNHEY and CDR2 SMNVEV come from the germline V gene (reference sequence). The CDR3 runs 15 residues. V trimming: 2 bases; J trimming: 4 bases; junction bases outside the gene matches: 3. In DNA form, the CDR3 reads TGTGCCAGCAGTTTAACAGGGGGCCCTTACAATGAGCAGTTCTTC. As protein: CASSLTGGPYNEQFF.

This chain uses TRBV9 with TRBJ2-2; 10 nucleotides agree with TRBD2. Germline V gene lookup returns CDR1 SGDLS and CDR2 YYNGEE. The CDR3 has 16 amino acids. V was pared by 4 bases and J by 2 bases, with 5 bases of the junction left unmatched. The CDR3 region is CASSPSGGGNTGELFF. CDR3 DNA: TGTGCCAGCAGCCCGAGCGGGGGGGGAAACACCGGGGAGCTGTTTTTT.

J is TRBJ1-1 and V is TRBV2, with D possibly being TRBD1 (5 bases). V shed 2 bases and J shed 8 bases, with 15 bases lying between them. This CDR3 contains 14 residues. The V gene's germline CDR1 is SNHLY and CDR2 FYNNEI. The CDR3 sequence: CASSELGPTTEAFF. The CDR3 nucleotides read TGTGCCAGCAGTGAACTGGGGCCAACTACAGAAGCTTTCTTT. Full variable domain (rest looked up from reference TRBV2 and TRBJ1-1): EPEVTQTPSHQVTQMGQEVILRCVPISNHLYFYWYRQILGQKVEFLVSFYNNEISEKSEIFDDQFSVERPDGSNFTLKIRSTKLEDSAMYFCASSELGPTTEAFFGQGTRLTVV.

This chain uses TRBV7-9 with TRBJ1-5, with D tentatively TRBD1 (5 bases). In germline, CDR1 is SEHNR, CDR2 FQNEAQ (reference sequence). The CDR3 contains 15 residues. V dropped 8 bases and J dropped 0 bases, with 14 bases sitting between them. The CDR3 DNA sequence: TGTGCCAGCGGGACGGGACTTTATAGCAATCAGCCCCAGCATTTT. This codes for CASGTGLYSNQPQHF.

CDR3: CASSYSTGSYEQYF. Written as DNA, the CDR3 is TGTGCCAGCAGCTATAGTACAGGGTCCTACGAGCAGTACTTC. The rearrangement uses TRBV11-2 and TRBJ2-7; a possible D gene is TRBD1 (6 bases). Germline CDR1 reads SGHAT; CDR2 reads FQNNGV. Trimming left V 4 bases short and J 1 base short, with 11 bases between. CDR3 length equals 14 residues.

The rearrangement uses TRBV6-6 and TRBJ1-5; possibly TRBD1 for D (5 bases). The CDR3 totals 12 residues. Trimming cost V 8 bases and J 7 bases, with 12 bases left between them. Looked up from germline, CDR1 is MNHNY and CDR2 is SVGAGI (reference sequence). CDR3 amino acids: CASRPGNQPQHF. CDR3 DNA: TGTGCCAGCCGGCCAGGGAACCAGCCCCAGCATTTT.

The chain combines TRBV30 with TRBJ2-3, with 7 nucleotides matching TRBD1. After removal of 7 bases from V and 8 bases from J, the junction contained 12 bases not matched to a gene. The germline V gene has CDR1 GTSNPN and CDR2 SVGIG (reference sequence). The CDR3 runs 13 residues. The CDR3 DNA is TGTGCCTCGCAAGTCCGAGACAGGGCTACGCAGTATTTT. Its protein is CASQVRDRATQYF.

The V call is TRBV6-5, the J call TRBJ1-1, with 11 bases that match TRBD1. Germline V gene data show CDR1 as MNHEY and CDR2 as SVGAGI. V lost 5 bases, J lost 0 bases, and 5 bases stayed unmatched. CDR3 size: 16 residues. CDR3 nucleotide sequence: TGTGCCAGCAGTCACTGGACAGGGGGCTTGAACACTGAAGCTTTCTTT. Its translation: CASSHWTGGLNTEAFF.

V usage is TRBV5-8 and J usage is TRBJ2-1; TRBD2 matches 8 bases. V shed 0 bases and J 8 bases; nucleotides not matched to a gene: 1. From germline, CDR1 is SGHTS and CDR2 YDEGEE. The CDR3 length is 13 residues. CDR3 DNA sequence: TGTGCCAGCAGCTTGGCGGGGGGGCATGAGCAGTTCTTC. This translates into CASSLAGGHEQFF.

The CDR3 sequence is CASSVTGNTEAFF. Written as DNA, the CDR3 is TGTGCCAGCAGTGTCACGGGGAACACTGAAGCTTTCTTT. The chain uses TRBV2 and TRBJ1-1; D not resolved. There are 13 residues in the CDR3. Trimming took off 4 bases at V and 1 base at J, with 7 bases between the two ends. In germline, CDR1 is SNHLY, CDR2 FYNNEI.

V and J are TRBV12-3 or TRBV12-4 and TRBJ1-2; D is unresolved. This CDR3 region has 9 residues. V was clipped by 5 bases and J by 14 bases, with 9 bases between them. The CDR3 region has the DNA TGTGCCAGCAGTCGTCCTGTAACCTTC. This sequence encodes CASSRPVTF.

The chain carries TRBV7-2 and TRBJ2-5; perhaps TRBD1 as D (6 bases). Germline V gene sequence: CDR1 SGHTA, CDR2 FQGNSA. The V end lost 3 bases, the J end lost 4 bases, and 12 bases lay between the germline ends. This CDR3 is built from 14 residues. The CDR3 region is CASSLTGYLETQYF. Written as DNA, the CDR3 is TGTGCCAGCAGCTTGACAGGTTATCTAGAGACCCAGTACTTC.

The rearrangement uses TRBV27 and TRBJ1-1, with D tentatively TRBD1 (5 bases). The germline gives CDR1 MNHEY, CDR2 SMNVEV (reference sequence). The V end lost 3 bases, the J end lost 8 bases, and 13 bases lay between the germline ends. The CDR3 runs to 13 residues. The CDR3 loop is CASSFSADREAFF. The CDR3 nucleotides read TGTGCCAGCAGTTTTAGTGCCGACAGAGAAGCTTTCTTT.

The CDR3 nucleotides read TGTGCCAGCTGCGTCGCTGGGGCCAACGTCCTGACTTTC. It is translated as CASCVAGANVLTF. The chain combines TRBV6-5 with TRBJ2-6; D is unclear. The CDR3 consists of 13 residues. Deletions cut 8 bases from V and 2 bases from J, with 7 bases between. Germline loops: CDR1 MNHEY, CDR2 SVGAGI.

This clone has a handful of counts. The chain is built from TRBV7-3 and TRBJ1-1, with unresolved D. V was trimmed by 4 bases and J by 7 bases, leaving 10 bases between them. Germline CDR1 reads SGHTA; CDR2 reads FQGTGA. The CDR3 runs to 12 residues. CDR3 nucleotide sequence: TGTGCCAGCAGCTCCCCCCCGGGTGAAGCTTTCTTT. It specifies CASSSPPGEAFF.